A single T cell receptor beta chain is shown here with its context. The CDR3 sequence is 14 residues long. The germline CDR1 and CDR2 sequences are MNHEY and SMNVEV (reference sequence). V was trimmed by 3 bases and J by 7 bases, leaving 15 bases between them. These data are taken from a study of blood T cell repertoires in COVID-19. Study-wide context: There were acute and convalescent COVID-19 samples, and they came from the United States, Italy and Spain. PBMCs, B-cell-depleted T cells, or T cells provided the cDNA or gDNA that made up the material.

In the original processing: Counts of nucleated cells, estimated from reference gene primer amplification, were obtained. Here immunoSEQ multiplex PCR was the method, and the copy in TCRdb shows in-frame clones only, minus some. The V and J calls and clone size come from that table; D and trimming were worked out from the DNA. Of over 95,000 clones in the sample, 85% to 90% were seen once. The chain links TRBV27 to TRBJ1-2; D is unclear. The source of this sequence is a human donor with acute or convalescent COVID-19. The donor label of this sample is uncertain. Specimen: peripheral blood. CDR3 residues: CASSLSGSSGGYTF. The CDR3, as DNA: TGTGCCAGCAGTTTGTCGGGGTCTTCGGGTGGCTACACCTTC.